One TCR beta chain is described in this entry. This entry is derived from a study of blood T cell repertoires in COVID-19. V lost 5 bases to trimming and J lost 10 bases, with 12 bases between them. The CDR3 has 12 residues. The method was immunoSEQ multiplex PCR; TCRdb's version includes in-frame clones alone and lacks a portion of them. The sample records about 180,000 clones, 85% to 90% being singletons. This chain links TRBV12-3 or TRBV12-4 with TRBJ2-1, with D possibly TRBD2 on 6 matching bases. The origin of this receptor is a person between 70 and 80 years old with COVID-19, enrolled during active disease. Sequences were obtained from peripheral blood. CDR3 sequence reads: CASSTGLAEQFF. DNA of the CDR3: TGTGCCAGCAGTACGGGACTGGCCGAGCAGTTCTTC.